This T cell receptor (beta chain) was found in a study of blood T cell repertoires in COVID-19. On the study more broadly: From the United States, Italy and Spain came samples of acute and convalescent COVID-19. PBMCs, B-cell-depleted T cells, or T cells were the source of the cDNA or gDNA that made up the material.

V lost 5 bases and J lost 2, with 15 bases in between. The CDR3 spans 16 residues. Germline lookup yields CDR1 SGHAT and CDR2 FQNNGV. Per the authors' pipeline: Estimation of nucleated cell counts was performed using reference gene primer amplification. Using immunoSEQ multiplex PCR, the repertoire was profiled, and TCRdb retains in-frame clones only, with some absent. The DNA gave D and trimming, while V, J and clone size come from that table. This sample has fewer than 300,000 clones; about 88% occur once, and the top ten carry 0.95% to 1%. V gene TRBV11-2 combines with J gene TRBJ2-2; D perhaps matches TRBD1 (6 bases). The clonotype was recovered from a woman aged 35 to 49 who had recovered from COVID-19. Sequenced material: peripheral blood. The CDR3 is CASSPRPGTNTGELFF. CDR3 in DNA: TGTGCCAGCAGCCCACGACCCGGGACAAACACCGGGGAGCTGTTTTTT.